This is a list of T cell receptor beta chains from one sample in a study of OX40 agonist ivuxolimab in advanced cancers. Generated by immunoSEQ multiplex PCR, the TCRdb table keeps only in-frame clones and is missing some. The sample consists of fewer than 85,000 clones, about 86% of them appearing once. The sequenced sample was CD4+ or CD8+ T cells sorted from blood, obtained in a trial of the OX40 agonist ivuxolimab. These receptor sequences come from an adult with an advanced solid tumor such as melanoma, head and neck, liver or kidney cancer. Each CDR3 is given with its conserved first and last residue.

length: 16; V: TRBV11-2; J: TRBJ2-2; CDR3: CASSLRMAANTGELFF
length: 16; V: TRBV7-8; J: TRBJ2-7; CDR3: CASSSPGASGGAGGDF
length: 16; V: TRBV7-2; J: TRBJ2-2; CDR3: CASSLGGSSNTGELFF
length: 12; V: TRBV7-3; J: TRBJ1-2; CDR3: CASSARDEGYTF
length: 16; V: TRBV19; J: TRBJ1-6; CDR3: CASSIEFSRSGSPLHF
length: 14; V: TRBV6-5; J: TRBJ1-2; CDR3: CASSYGTGVSGYTF
length: 15; V: TRBV5-1; J: TRBJ2-7; CDR3: CASSPQSLGSYEQYF
length: 15; V: TRBV7-2; J: TRBJ1-1; CDR3: CASSLAGPRGTEAFF
length: 16; V: TRBV28; J: TRBJ2-5; CDR3: CASSLTGTGFQETQYF
length: 17; V: TRBV28; J: TRBJ1-3; CDR3: CASSLRPNIISGNTIYF
length: 14; V: TRBV4-2; J: TRBJ1-2; CDR3: CASSQGGGQGENTF
length: 18; V: TRBV18; J: TRBJ1-5; CDR3: CASSPRNDRFSSQQPQHF
length: 14; V: TRBV7-9; J: TRBJ2-7; CDR3: CASSLDGVSYEQYF
length: 19; V: TRBV2; J: TRBJ1-1; CDR3: CASSELDWTGGLMNTEAFF
length: 13; V: TRBV28; J: TRBJ1-1; CDR3: CASSLQLNTEAFF
length: 11; V: TRBV30; J: TRBJ1-2; CDR3: CAWSVITGYTF
length: 15; V: TRBV9; J: TRBJ1-6; CDR3: CASSVKSSYNSPLHF
length: 19; V: TRBV2; J: TRBJ2-2; CDR3: CASSDGLAGGREDTGELFF
length: 16; V: TRBV7-2; J: TRBJ2-5; CDR3: CASSVSTSGGRKTQYF
length: 13; V: TRBV7-9; J: TRBJ1-6; CDR3: CASSLGNNSPLHF
length: 14; V: TRBV18; J: TRBJ2-3; CDR3: CASYRTGLTDTQYF
length: 17; V: TRBV7-8; J: TRBJ2-1; CDR3: CASSSSLSGSAYNEQFF
length: 17; V: TRBV28; J: TRBJ2-1; CDR3: CASSSGGYRGRNNEQFF
length: 12; V: TRBV28; J: TRBJ1-1; CDR3: CASSLQQGGAFF
length: 13; V: TRBV29-1; J: TRBJ1-1; CDR3: CSVNRDISTEAFF
length: 16; V: TRBV7-2; J: TRBJ2-1; CDR3: CASSLVSRGAYNEQFF